Following are 25 T cell receptor beta chains from one sample sequenced in a study of early T cells in non-severe SARS-CoV-2 infection. Using its own MiXCR run on the 5' RACE reads, TCRdb lists one record per CDR3 protein. The sample includes about 68,000 distinct CDR3 sequences, 9.5% to 15% of them seen just once. The sample was whole blood. The source is an adult who was a healthcare worker with PCR-confirmed SARS-CoV-2 infection or an uninfected control (not recorded which).

This clonotype was detected many times. As DNA, the CDR3 is TGTGCCAGCAGCCCCTTGGTGGGGCCGCCCGGTGGGGCCGGGGAGCTGTTTTTT. As protein: CASSPLVGPPGGAGELFF. The chain employs TRBV6-2 or TRBV6-3 and TRBJ2-2; weak D call: TRBD1 (5 bases). The V end was cut by 6 bases, the J end by 6 bases, with 26 bases between. CDR1 and CDR2 from the germline V gene are MNHEY and SVGEGT. The CDR3 has 18 amino acids.

This chain connects TRBV25-1 to TRBJ1-3; D remains ambiguous. Per germline, CDR1 MGHDK and CDR2 SYGVNS. The CDR3 sequence is 16 residues long. V dropped 1 base and J dropped 0 bases, with 10 bases sitting between them. Here the CDR3 reads CASSESGTSSGNTIYF. In nucleotides, the CDR3 is TGTGCCAGCAGTGAATCTGGCACTAGCTCTGGAAACACCATATATTTT.

This clonotype was seen a handful of times. The chain is built from TRBV11-2 and TRBJ2-1; tentatively, D is TRBD1 (5 bases). Looked up from germline, CDR1 is SGHAT and CDR2 is FQNNGV. This CDR3 has 18 residues. Trimming pared 4 bases from V and 0 bases from J, leaving 19 bases between. The CDR3 reads CASSSFNWGQGSYNEQFF. The CDR3 nucleotides are TGTGCCAGCAGCTCCTTCAACTGGGGCCAGGGCTCCTACAATGAGCAGTTCTTC.

The genes are TRBV10-1 and TRBJ2-3; D is possibly TRBD1 or TRBD2 (5 bases each). This CDR3 has 14 amino acids. The V end was cut by 2 bases, the J end by 2 bases, with 8 bases between. The germline gives CDR1 WNHNN, CDR2 SYGVQD (reference sequence). CDR3 sequence reads: CASSEVGVTDTQYF. The CDR3 region has the DNA TGCGCCAGCAGTGAGGTGGGGGTCACAGATACGCAGTATTTT.

This clonotype came up once. V is TRBV6-6 and J is TRBJ2-1; tentatively, D is TRBD1 (5 bases). The V gene lost 6 bases and the J gene lost 7 bases, with 7 bases spanning the gap. Germline assignment: CDR1 MNHNY and CDR2 SVGAGI (reference sequence). The CDR3 is made up of 11 amino acids. CDR3 sequence reads: CASRQENEQFF. The CDR3 DNA reads as TGTGCCAGCAGACAGGAGAATGAGCAGTTCTTC.

This rearrangement joins TRBV10-3 to TRBJ1-1; D is unresolved. CDR1 ENHRY and CDR2 SYGVKD come from the germline V gene. The CDR3 is made up of 18 amino acids. The V gene lost 3 bases and the J gene lost 2 bases, with 22 bases spanning the gap. Here the CDR3 DNA reads TGTGCCATCAGTGAATCCCACGGAAATTCCGGTCTCAACACTGAAGCTTTCTTT. Encoded protein: CAISESHGNSGLNTEAFF.

The DNA of the CDR3 is TGTGCCAGCTCACCATTCCCGGACAGGATCCACTATGGCTACACCTTC. Its translation: CASSPFPDRIHYGYTF. This sequence joins TRBV18 and TRBJ1-2; 7 positions match TRBD1. The germline V gene has CDR1 KGHSH and CDR2 LQKENI. There are 16 residues in the CDR3. The trim removed 2 bases at V and 3 bases at J, leaving 9 bases unmatched.

This clonotype was seen at least ten times. The CDR3 DNA reads TGTGCCAGCAGCTTGTCGTACGGTCAGCCCCAGCATTTT. Its translation: CASSLSYGQPQHF. This sequence joins TRBV11-2 and TRBJ1-5; no clear D. In germline, CDR1 is SGHAT, CDR2 FQNNGV. This CDR3 contains 13 residues. The germline V and J ends were trimmed by 3 bases and 6 bases, with 9 bases remaining between them.

The V gene is TRBV11-2, the J gene TRBJ2-5; TRBD2 aligns across 10 bases. The CDR3 consists of 15 residues. V dropped 4 bases and J dropped 1; count of bases not matched to a gene: 3. CDR1 and CDR2 from the germline V gene are SGHAT and FQNNGV. The CDR3 bases are TGTGCCAGCAGCTCCTGGACTAGCGGCCAAGAGACCCAGTACTTC. It specifies CASSSWTSGQETQYF.

This clonotype was seen repeatedly, ten times or more. This rearrangement joins TRBV6-4 to TRBJ1-1; 8 positions agree with TRBD1. CDR3 length: 14 residues. V gave up 6 bases and J gave up 9 bases; unmatched junction bases: 12. Germline-derived CDR1 and CDR2 are MRHNA and SNTAGT. The CDR3 region is CASRAGTGTFQAFF. The CDR3 bases are TGTGCCAGCAGAGCGGGGACAGGAACATTCCAAGCTTTCTTT.

This clonotype was counted ten times or more. This chain links TRBV20-1 with TRBJ1-1, with unresolved D. CDR3 length: 15 amino acids. V lost 5 bases and J 0 bases, leaving 16 bases between the germline ends. Germline-derived CDR1 and CDR2 are DFQATT and SNEGSKA (reference sequence). As DNA, the CDR3 is TGCAGTGCTCAGTCTTGGGGTGCCGTGAACACTGAAGCTTTCTTT. Translating it yields CSAQSWGAVNTEAFF.

This clonotype was counted many times. The V and J genes are TRBV20-1 and TRBJ1-3; 7 nucleotides line up with TRBD1. This CDR3 contains 15 residues. Germline V CDR1 and CDR2: DFQATT, SNEGSKA (reference sequence). After removal of 2 bases from V and 3 bases from J, the junction contained 7 bases not matched to a gene. CDR3: CSARLGQIFGNTIYF. As DNA, the CDR3 is TGCAGTGCTAGATTGGGACAGATCTTTGGAAACACCATATATTTT.

This clonotype was recorded many times. In DNA, the CDR3 is TGTGCCAGCAGTTTGGGGGGGTCCTACGAGCAGTACTTC. This encodes CASSLGGSYEQYF. The chain recombines TRBV12-3 or TRBV12-4 with TRBJ2-7; TRBD2 agrees at 7 bases. The V segment lost 3 bases and the J segment 1 base; nucleotides outside the gene matches: 0. This CDR3 is built from 13 residues.

The chain carries TRBV11-2 and TRBJ2-7; D uncertain. CDR3 length: 11 residues. V was trimmed by 5 bases and J by 3 bases, leaving 5 bases between them. From germline, CDR1 is SGHAT and CDR2 FQNNGV. Here the CDR3 reads CASSIHYEQYF. CDR3 DNA: TGTGCCAGCAGCATCCACTACGAGCAGTACTTC.

This clonotype was observed at least ten times. The gene calls are TRBV9 and TRBJ1-1, with a weak D call TRBD1 (5 bases). Trimming took off 4 bases at V and 6 bases at J, with 22 bases between the two ends. The CDR3 extends over 16 amino acids. Germline values: CDR1 SGDLS, CDR2 YYNGEE. CDR3: CASSSEPRGRQSEAFF. Written as DNA, the CDR3 is TGTGCCAGCAGCTCAGAACCTCGCGGGAGACAGTCTGAAGCTTTCTTT.

The chain links TRBV12-3 or TRBV12-4 to TRBJ2-5, with D perhaps being TRBD1 or TRBD2 (5 bases each). Trimming pared 5 bases from V and 4 bases from J, leaving 17 bases between. The CDR3 has 15 residues. The CDR3 loop reads CASSIRGTGRETQYF. The CDR3 DNA is TGTGCCAGCAGTATTAGAGGGACGGGACGAGAGACCCAGTACTTC.

This chain connects TRBV11-1 to TRBJ2-1; the D is unclear. The CDR3 loop spans 13 amino acids. The germline V gene encodes CDR1 SGHAT and CDR2 FQDESV (reference sequence). The V and J ends lost 4 bases and 4 bases respectively, with 8 bases between them. The CDR3, as DNA: TGTGCCAGCAGCTCAGAGAGATACAATGAGCAGTTCTTC. Protein: CASSSERYNEQFF.

This rearrangement joins TRBV29-1 to TRBJ1-1, with D hard to call. Germline CDR1 reads SQVTM; CDR2 reads ANQGSEA. Trimming pared 7 bases from V and 1 base from J, leaving 16 bases between. The CDR3 is 14 amino acids. The CDR3 sequence is CSARVGSWNTEAFF. In DNA form, the CDR3 reads TGCAGCGCCCGAGTTGGATCTTGGAACACTGAAGCTTTCTTT.

The chain links TRBV30 to TRBJ1-1; 7 nucleotides line up with TRBD1. This CDR3 has 15 residues. Losses at the gene ends were 2 bases for V and 11 bases for J; bases not matched to a gene: 17. CDR1 GTSNPN and CDR2 SVGIG come from the germline V gene (reference sequence). The DNA of the CDR3 is TGTGCCTGGAGTCCATCTCAAACTCCGGGACAGACGGCTTTCTTT. Residues: CAWSPSQTPGQTAFF.

The rearrangement joins TRBV11-3 to TRBJ2-3; D possibly corresponds to TRBD2 (6 bases). Trimming removed 3 bases at V and 2 bases at J, with 12 bases between. This CDR3 is built from 15 residues. Germline CDR1 SGHNT, CDR2 YENEEA. The CDR3 bases are TGTGCCAGCAGCTTTGGAGGGGCCGCCACAGATACGCAGTATTTT. Translation gives CASSFGGAATDTQYF. Using reference TRBV11-3 and TRBJ2-3 for the parts outside the CDR3, the full variable domain is EAGVVQSPRYKIIEKKQPVAFWCNPISGHNTLYWYLQNLGQGPELLIRYENEEAVDDSQLPKDRFSAERLKGVDSTLKIQPAELGDSAVYLCASSFGGAATDTQYFGPGTRLTVL.

This clonotype was seen only a few times. V and J are TRBV7-9 and TRBJ2-3; D unresolved. Trimming took off 1 base at V and 4 bases at J, with 9 bases between the two ends. Looked up from germline, CDR1 is SEHNR and CDR2 is FQNEAQ (reference sequence). The CDR3 is 14 residues long. In DNA, the CDR3 is TGTGCCAGCAGCTTAGAGGGATCTGCAGATACGCAGTATTTT. Translated, it gives CASSLEGSADTQYF.

The V gene is TRBV5-5, the J gene TRBJ1-1; D is possibly TRBD1 (5 bases). This CDR3 has 15 residues. The V gene's germline CDR1 is SGHKS and CDR2 YYEKEE (reference sequence). Trimming removed 0 bases from V and 4 bases from J, with 13 bases in between. Written as DNA, the CDR3 is TGTGCCAGCAGCTTGGCCCTTACGGGGGGCACTGAAGCTTTCTTT. Encoded protein: CASSLALTGGTEAFF.

This clonotype has ten or more counts. The chain combines TRBV29-1 with TRBJ2-1; D uncertain. The CDR3 has 12 amino acids. Trimming shortened V by 6 bases and J by 2 bases, and 8 bases separated the two germline ends. CDR1 is SQVTM, CDR2 ANQGSEA, per germline. CDR3 in amino acids: CSVVFTYNEQFF. CDR3 DNA: TGCAGCGTCGTCTTTACCTACAATGAGCAGTTCTTC.

This clonotype appeared a few times. The rearrangement links TRBV11-2 to TRBJ2-5; 8 bases agree with TRBD1. Germline V lookup: CDR1 SGHAT, CDR2 FQNNGV. V was clipped by 5 bases and J by 2 bases; unmatched bases: 4. The CDR3 has 14 amino acids. The CDR3 DNA follows: TGTGCCAGCAGCAACAGGGGGATTCAAGAGACCCAGTACTTC. Protein product: CASSNRGIQETQYF. Based on the CDR3 plus reference TRBV11-2 and TRBJ2-5, the full variable domain is EAGVAQSPRYKIIEKRQSVAFWCNPISGHATLYWYQQILGQGPKLLIQFQNNGVVDDSQLPKDRFSAERLKGVDSTLKIQPAKLEDSAVYLCASSNRGIQETQYFGPGTRLLVL.

This clonotype turned up a few times. The J gene is TRBJ2-2, the V gene TRBV18; either TRBD1 or TRBD2 may fit D (5 bases each). This CDR3 region has 15 residues. CDR1 KGHSH and CDR2 LQKENI come from the germline V gene. V lost 3 bases to trimming and J lost 4 bases, with 12 bases between them. DNA of the CDR3: TGTGCCAGCTCACCTCAGACGGGGACCACCGGGGAGCTGTTTTTT. Protein: CASSPQTGTTGELFF.